One sample yielded the 23 T cell receptor beta chains listed below, sequenced in a study of blood T cells in healthy people across ages. A J-beta primer mix and a sample-barcoded 5' primer were used in a second PCR of roughly 7 to 12 cycles. TCRdb reprocessed the 5' RACE reads via MiXCR and lists one record per CDR3 protein. The table lists some 880,000 distinct CDR3 sequences, roughly 34% of them singletons. Sequencing used blood. These TCRs come from a man between 18 and 35 years old in good health.

This clonotype was seen a few times. CDR3 protein: CASTLQGSYGYTF. CDR3 coding DNA: TGTGCCAGCACTCTACAGGGGAGCTATGGCTACACCTTC. This chain connects TRBV2 to TRBJ1-2; 7 bases fit TRBD1. The CDR3 contains 13 residues. J gave up 4 bases and V 7 bases, and 6 bases lay outside the gene matches. Looked up from germline, CDR1 is SNHLY and CDR2 is FYNNEI.

This clonotype was seen many times. This chain joins TRBV7-2 and TRBJ2-1; 7 bases align to TRBD1. The CDR3 sequence is 14 residues long. Germline CDR1 and CDR2: SGHTA and FQGNSA. The J segment lost 6 bases and the V segment lost 7 bases, leaving 9 bases of the junction unmatched. The CDR3 DNA follows: TGTGCCAGCACCGAGGGGGCCGCGACCAATGAGCAGTTCTTC. This encodes CASTEGAATNEQFF.

This clonotype was detected a few times. J is TRBJ1-1 and V is TRBV20-1; TRBD1 is a possible D gene (5 bases). V was shortened by 8 bases and J by 2 bases, with 12 bases between the two germline ends. CDR3 length: 12 amino acids. Looked up from germline, CDR1 is DFQATT and CDR2 is SNEGSKA (reference sequence). This CDR3 is CSIGRGNTEAFF. CDR3 nucleotide sequence: TGCAGTATCGGTAGGGGAAACACTGAAGCTTTCTTT.

This clonotype was seen only once. The chain uses TRBV3-1 and TRBJ2-5; D not certain. Germline CDR1 and CDR2: LGHDT and YNNKEL (reference sequence). V was shortened by 2 bases and J by 2 bases, with 6 bases between the two germline ends. The CDR3 is 13 amino acids. The CDR3 sequence is CASSQTKQETQYF. The CDR3 DNA reads TGTGCCAGCAGCCAAACTAAACAAGAGACCCAGTACTTC.

In this sample, this clonotype turned up a few times. The V call is TRBV27, the J call TRBJ2-1; tentative D call: TRBD1 (7 bases). The CDR3 contains 14 residues. Germline V gene lookup returns CDR1 MNHEY and CDR2 SMNVEV (reference sequence). Trimming left V 8 bases short and J 7 bases short, with 18 bases between. This CDR3 is CASGGGTVVNEQFF. The CDR3 DNA follows: TGTGCCAGCGGAGGCGGGACAGTAGTAAATGAGCAGTTCTTC.

In the case of this clonotype: Given the absence of the conserved phenylalanine or tryptophan at the CDR3 end, a read error is likely. This chain uses TRBV5-1 with TRBJ2-1; 8 nucleotides agree with TRBD1. Germline CDR1 reads SGHRS; CDR2 reads YFSETQ. This CDR3 comprises 16 residues. Germline trimming cut 4 bases from V and 3 bases from J; bases unmatched to any gene: 9. CDR3 protein: CASSPAGTGLYNEQFL. In DNA form, the CDR3 reads TGCGCCAGCAGCCCGGCCGGGACAGGCCTCTACAATGAGCAGTTCTTA.

This clonotype was recorded a few times. The chain uses TRBV19 and TRBJ2-2; D is perhaps TRBD1 (5 bases). The germline gives CDR1 LNHDA, CDR2 SQIVND (reference sequence). Trimming left V 3 bases short and J 1 base short, with 6 bases between. The CDR3 totals 14 residues. CDR3 sequence reads: CASSITGNTGELFF. The CDR3 DNA sequence: TGTGCCAGTAGTATCACAGGGAACACCGGGGAGCTGTTTTTT. Full variable domain (remainder filled in from reference TRBV19 and TRBJ2-2): DGGITQSPKYLFRKEGQNVTLSCEQNLNHDAMYWYRQDPGQGLRLIYYSQIVNDFQKGDIAEGYSVSREKKESFPLTVTSAQKNPTAFYLCASSITGNTGELFFGEGSRLTVL.

This clonotype has a count of ten or more. The rearrangement joins TRBV20-1 to TRBJ2-7, with D unclear. Trimming took off 1 base at V and 3 bases at J, with 13 bases between the two ends. Germline values: CDR1 DFQATT, CDR2 SNEGSKA (reference sequence). The CDR3 is 14 residues long. In DNA form, the CDR3 reads TGCAGTGCTAGAGTAGGCGCAGGCGACTACGAGCAGTACTTC. This translates into CSARVGAGDYEQYF.

As concerns this clonotype: Sequence at one end of the junction differs from germline and may be a read error. The rearrangement links TRBV5-1 to TRBJ1-2; D is unclear. The germline CDR1 and CDR2 sequences are SGHRS and YFSETQ. The CDR3 has 15 amino acids. CDR3 nucleotides: TGCGCCAGCAGCTTGGGGGCAAACCCTAACTATGGCCACACCTTC. Its protein product is CASSLGANPNYGHTF.

The CDR3 bases are TGCAGCGTTTACCGACAGCGAGAAGCTTTCTTT. Translating gives CSVYRQREAFF. The gene calls are TRBV29-1 and TRBJ1-1; weak D call: TRBD1 (5 bases). Trimming removed 5 bases at V and 8 bases at J, with 12 bases between. Germline V gives CDR1 SQVTM, CDR2 ANQGSEA. The CDR3 spans 11 residues.

This clonotype was seen many times. For the CDR3, the DNA is TGTGCCAGCAGCTTAGGTTCGGGACAGGGGTTGTATGAGCAGTTCTTC. Translating it yields CASSLGSGQGLYEQFF. V gene TRBV7-8 combines with J gene TRBJ2-1, with TRBD1 identical over 10 bases. This CDR3 has 16 residues. The V and J ends lost 1 base and 8 bases, in that order; junction bases with no gene match: 8. From germline, CDR1 is SGHVS and CDR2 FQNEAQ.

A few counts support this clonotype. This sequence joins TRBV6-5 and TRBJ1-6, with D uncertain. Trimming left V 7 bases short and J 15 bases short, with 22 bases between. Germline CDR1 MNHEY, CDR2 SVGAGI. The CDR3 contains 14 residues. The CDR3, as DNA: TGTGCCAGCACCAGTATGGAGAGGCCGGCTCACCTCCACTTT. As protein: CASTSMERPAHLHF.

This clonotype was found a few times. V is TRBV4-3 and J is TRBJ2-5; D is undetermined. Trimming stripped 0 bases from V and 6 bases from J, with 17 bases between. This CDR3 is built from 16 residues. Germline V gives CDR1 LGHNA, CDR2 YSLEER. The DNA of the CDR3 is TGCGCCAGCAGCCAAGATAAATTTAGTTTCCCCAAGACCCAGTACTTC. This encodes CASSQDKFSFPKTQYF.

This chain joins TRBV7-9 and TRBJ1-2, with a tentative D call TRBD1 (6 bases). Per the germline V gene, CDR1 is SEHNR and CDR2 is FQNEAQ (reference sequence). The V end was cut by 1 base, the J end by 3 bases, with 12 bases between. This CDR3 is built from 15 residues. CDR3 protein: CASSLVIPGDYGYTF. CDR3 bases: TGTGCCAGCAGCTTAGTAATCCCAGGGGACTATGGCTACACCTTC.

This chain joins TRBV10-3 and TRBJ1-5; 7 bases agree with TRBD1. The CDR3 totals 18 residues. CDR1 and CDR2 (germline): ENHRY, SYGVKD. V shed 3 bases and J 5 bases; nucleotides not matched to a gene: 16. The CDR3: CAISDSSGGGGWDQPQHF. Here the CDR3 DNA reads TGTGCCATCAGTGACTCTTCGGGAGGGGGCGGATGGGATCAGCCCCAGCATTTT.

This clonotype showed up just a few times. J is TRBJ1-6 and V is TRBV6-5; a weak D match, TRBD1 (5 bases). Germline lookup yields CDR1 MNHEY and CDR2 SVGAGI. V shed 6 bases and J shed 1 base, with 10 bases lying between them. This CDR3 comprises 15 residues. The CDR3 loop is CASSWGESYNSPLHF. DNA of the CDR3: TGTGCCAGCAGCTGGGGGGAGTCCTATAATTCACCCCTCCACTTT.

The chain joins TRBV20-1 to TRBJ2-4, with a tentative D call TRBD1 (5 bases). Per germline, CDR1 DFQATT and CDR2 SNEGSKA (reference sequence). This CDR3 has 16 residues. Trimming cost V 0 bases and J 0 bases, with 12 bases left between them. The CDR3 is CSAREGLDLAKNIQYF. CDR3 DNA: TGCAGTGCTAGAGAGGGGCTTGACCTAGCCAAAAACATTCAGTACTTC.

The chain is built from TRBV7-8 and TRBJ2-3, with D possibly matching TRBD2 (5 bases). CDR1 is SGHVS and CDR2 is FQNEAQ in the germline V gene. Trimming left V 1 base short and J 6 bases short, with 23 bases between. CDR3 length: 18 residues. DNA of the CDR3: TGTGCCAGCAGCTTAGAAGGGAGCGGTTCGAGGGTCCGGGATACGCAGTATTTT. The encoded protein is CASSLEGSGSRVRDTQYF.

The genes are TRBV6-1 and TRBJ2-4; 8 bases map to TRBD2. V was pared by 6 bases and J by 13 bases, with 14 bases of the junction left unmatched. CDR3 length equals 14 residues. Germline values: CDR1 MNHNS, CDR2 SASEGT. CDR3 coding DNA: TGTGCCAGCAGCGGTAACGGGGGGGCATTTGAGCAGTACTTC. It yields the protein CASSGNGGAFEQYF.

This clonotype was observed a handful of times. The chain carries TRBV24-1 and TRBJ2-1; no firm D call. The CDR3 spans 14 residues. The V gene lost 1 base and the J gene lost 6 bases, with 9 bases spanning the gap. In germline, CDR1 is KGHDR, CDR2 SFDVKD. Written as DNA, the CDR3 is TGTGCCACCAGTGATTTTGGCTACCCCAATGAGCAGTTCTTC. This sequence encodes CATSDFGYPNEQFF.

This clonotype has a handful of counts. This rearrangement joins TRBV2 to TRBJ2-2, with no clear D. The CDR3 totals 14 residues. V gave up 1 base and J gave up 3 bases, with 6 bases separating them. Germline-derived CDR1 and CDR2 are SNHLY and FYNNEI. CDR3 loop: CASSEVRDTGELFF. DNA of the CDR3: TGTGCCAGCAGTGAAGTCAGAGACACCGGGGAGCTGTTTTTT. The whole variable domain, remainder taken from reference TRBV2 and TRBJ2-2, is EPEVTQTPSHQVTQMGQEVILRCVPISNHLYFYWYRQILGQKVEFLVSFYNNEISEKSEIFDDQFSVERPDGSNFTLKIRSTKLEDSAMYFCASSEVRDTGELFFGEGSRLTVL.

This clonotype was found once. The V and J genes are TRBV11-1 and TRBJ2-1, with TRBD2 matching over 15 bases. The CDR3 length is 24 residues. Germline assignment: CDR1 SGHAT and CDR2 FQDESV (reference sequence). V lost 1 base, J lost 9 bases, and 28 bases stayed unmatched. CDR3 in DNA: TGTGCCAGCAGCTTAGAAGGTTTGGACGAATACAGGCCTGGGACTAGCGGGAGGTATGGTGAGCAGTTCTTC. Its translation: CASSLEGLDEYRPGTSGRYGEQFF.

This clonotype was detected a few times. The chain is built from TRBV3-1 and TRBJ1-1, with a tentative D call TRBD1 (6 bases). V lost 8 bases to trimming and J lost 4 bases, with 11 bases between them. This CDR3 region has 12 residues. Germline-derived CDR1 and CDR2 are LGHDT and YNNKEL (reference sequence). The CDR3 nucleotides are TGTGCCAGCGGGGGACACGGCACTGAAGCTTTCTTT. The encoded protein is CASGGHGTEAFF.